Listed below are T cell receptor beta chains from one sample, sequenced in a study of cytomegalovirus exposure and HLA in healthy donors. Sequenced by immunoSEQ multiplex PCR; TCRdb stores in-frame clones only, minus some. The sample includes about 50,000 clones, about 82% of them seen just once. The sample taken for sequencing was PBMCs. The receptor set was obtained from a man aged 25-40 years in good health and CMV-seronegative. Both conserved end residues are part of each CDR3. Fields, in order: clone size, V gene, J gene, D gene, CDR3 DNA, CDR3 protein. A D gene is named only where the DNA matches it firmly. A row's size may be missing; if present it is once, few, many or a size class.

clone size: -
V gene: TRBV4-3
J gene: TRBJ2-7
D gene: TRBD1
CDR3 DNA: TGCGCCAGCAGCCAAGTTGAGGGGGCGGGCGAGCAGTACTTC
CDR3 protein: CASSQVEGAGEQYF

clone size: -
V gene: TRBV5-4
J gene: TRBJ2-3
D gene: TRBD2
CDR3 DNA: TGTGCCAGCAGCTTGGGGGCGGGAGTTGGCACAGATACGCAGTATTTT
CDR3 protein: CASSLGAGVGTDTQYF

clone size: -
V gene: TRBV18
J gene: TRBJ2-1
D gene: TRBD1
CDR3 DNA: TGTGCCAGCTCACCCGGGACAGGGGGCTACAATGAGCAGTTCTTC
CDR3 protein: CASSPGTGGYNEQFF

clone size: -
V gene: TRBV5-5
J gene: TRBJ2-1
D gene: -
CDR3 DNA: TGTGCCAGCAGCCCCTGGACTACAGGGGACCATGAGCAGTTCTTC
CDR3 protein: CASSPWTTGDHEQFF

clone size: -
V gene: TRBV19
J gene: TRBJ1-2
D gene: -
CDR3 DNA: TGTGCCAGTGGGCGGACGGGGGGCTTCGGCTACACCTTC
CDR3 protein: CASGRTGGFGYTF

clone size: -
V gene: TRBV7-6
J gene: TRBJ2-7
D gene: -
CDR3 DNA: TGTGCCAGCAGCCCCACCTGGGGGGCCTACGAGCAGTACTTC
CDR3 protein: CASSPTWGAYEQYF

clone size: -
V gene: TRBV7-2
J gene: TRBJ2-7
D gene: TRBD2
CDR3 DNA: TGTGCCAGCAGCTTAACTAGCGGGAGGTTCGACGAGCAGTACTTC
CDR3 protein: CASSLTSGRFDEQYF

clone size: -
V gene: TRBV4-2
J gene: TRBJ2-1
D gene: -
CDR3 DNA: TGTGCCAGCAGCCGAGCATGGGACTCCCGAATTTCTAATGAGCAGTTCTTC
CDR3 protein: CASSRAWDSRISNEQFF

clone size: -
V gene: TRBV29-1
J gene: TRBJ2-2
D gene: -
CDR3 DNA: TGCAGCGTTGAAGGGCCGGGCACCGGGGAGCTGTTTTTT
CDR3 protein: CSVEGPGTGELFF

clone size: once
V gene: TRBV5-1
J gene: TRBJ2-7
D gene: TRBD2
CDR3 DNA: TGCGCCAGCAGCTTGGTGGGGCGGGGGAGCTCCTACGAGCAGTACTTC
CDR3 protein: CASSLVGRGSSYEQYF

clone size: few
V gene: TRBV30
J gene: TRBJ1-6
D gene: -
CDR3 DNA: TGTGCCTGGAGAGTGACAGCCAATTCACCCCTCCACTTT
CDR3 protein: CAWRVTANSPLHF

clone size: once
V gene: TRBV28
J gene: TRBJ2-6
D gene: -
CDR3 DNA: TGTGCCAGCAGTTTGCCAGGGACTGGGGCCAACGTCCTGACTTTC
CDR3 protein: CASSLPGTGANVLTF

clone size: -
V gene: TRBV6-6
J gene: TRBJ2-1
D gene: -
CDR3 DNA: TGTGCCAGCAGGGGGACACGGGGAGGGCCTTACAATGAGCAGTTCTTC
CDR3 protein: CASRGTRGGPYNEQFF

clone size: -
V gene: TRBV18
J gene: TRBJ2-1
D gene: -
CDR3 DNA: TGTGCCAGCTCACCTACGGACAAAAAGGGGTTCTTC
CDR3 protein: CASSPTDKKGFF

clone size: once
V gene: TRBV4-3
J gene: TRBJ1-6
D gene: TRBD1
CDR3 DNA: TGCGCCAGCAGCCAAGAGGGGACAGGGGGTTCACCCCTCCACTTT
CDR3 protein: CASSQEGTGGSPLHF